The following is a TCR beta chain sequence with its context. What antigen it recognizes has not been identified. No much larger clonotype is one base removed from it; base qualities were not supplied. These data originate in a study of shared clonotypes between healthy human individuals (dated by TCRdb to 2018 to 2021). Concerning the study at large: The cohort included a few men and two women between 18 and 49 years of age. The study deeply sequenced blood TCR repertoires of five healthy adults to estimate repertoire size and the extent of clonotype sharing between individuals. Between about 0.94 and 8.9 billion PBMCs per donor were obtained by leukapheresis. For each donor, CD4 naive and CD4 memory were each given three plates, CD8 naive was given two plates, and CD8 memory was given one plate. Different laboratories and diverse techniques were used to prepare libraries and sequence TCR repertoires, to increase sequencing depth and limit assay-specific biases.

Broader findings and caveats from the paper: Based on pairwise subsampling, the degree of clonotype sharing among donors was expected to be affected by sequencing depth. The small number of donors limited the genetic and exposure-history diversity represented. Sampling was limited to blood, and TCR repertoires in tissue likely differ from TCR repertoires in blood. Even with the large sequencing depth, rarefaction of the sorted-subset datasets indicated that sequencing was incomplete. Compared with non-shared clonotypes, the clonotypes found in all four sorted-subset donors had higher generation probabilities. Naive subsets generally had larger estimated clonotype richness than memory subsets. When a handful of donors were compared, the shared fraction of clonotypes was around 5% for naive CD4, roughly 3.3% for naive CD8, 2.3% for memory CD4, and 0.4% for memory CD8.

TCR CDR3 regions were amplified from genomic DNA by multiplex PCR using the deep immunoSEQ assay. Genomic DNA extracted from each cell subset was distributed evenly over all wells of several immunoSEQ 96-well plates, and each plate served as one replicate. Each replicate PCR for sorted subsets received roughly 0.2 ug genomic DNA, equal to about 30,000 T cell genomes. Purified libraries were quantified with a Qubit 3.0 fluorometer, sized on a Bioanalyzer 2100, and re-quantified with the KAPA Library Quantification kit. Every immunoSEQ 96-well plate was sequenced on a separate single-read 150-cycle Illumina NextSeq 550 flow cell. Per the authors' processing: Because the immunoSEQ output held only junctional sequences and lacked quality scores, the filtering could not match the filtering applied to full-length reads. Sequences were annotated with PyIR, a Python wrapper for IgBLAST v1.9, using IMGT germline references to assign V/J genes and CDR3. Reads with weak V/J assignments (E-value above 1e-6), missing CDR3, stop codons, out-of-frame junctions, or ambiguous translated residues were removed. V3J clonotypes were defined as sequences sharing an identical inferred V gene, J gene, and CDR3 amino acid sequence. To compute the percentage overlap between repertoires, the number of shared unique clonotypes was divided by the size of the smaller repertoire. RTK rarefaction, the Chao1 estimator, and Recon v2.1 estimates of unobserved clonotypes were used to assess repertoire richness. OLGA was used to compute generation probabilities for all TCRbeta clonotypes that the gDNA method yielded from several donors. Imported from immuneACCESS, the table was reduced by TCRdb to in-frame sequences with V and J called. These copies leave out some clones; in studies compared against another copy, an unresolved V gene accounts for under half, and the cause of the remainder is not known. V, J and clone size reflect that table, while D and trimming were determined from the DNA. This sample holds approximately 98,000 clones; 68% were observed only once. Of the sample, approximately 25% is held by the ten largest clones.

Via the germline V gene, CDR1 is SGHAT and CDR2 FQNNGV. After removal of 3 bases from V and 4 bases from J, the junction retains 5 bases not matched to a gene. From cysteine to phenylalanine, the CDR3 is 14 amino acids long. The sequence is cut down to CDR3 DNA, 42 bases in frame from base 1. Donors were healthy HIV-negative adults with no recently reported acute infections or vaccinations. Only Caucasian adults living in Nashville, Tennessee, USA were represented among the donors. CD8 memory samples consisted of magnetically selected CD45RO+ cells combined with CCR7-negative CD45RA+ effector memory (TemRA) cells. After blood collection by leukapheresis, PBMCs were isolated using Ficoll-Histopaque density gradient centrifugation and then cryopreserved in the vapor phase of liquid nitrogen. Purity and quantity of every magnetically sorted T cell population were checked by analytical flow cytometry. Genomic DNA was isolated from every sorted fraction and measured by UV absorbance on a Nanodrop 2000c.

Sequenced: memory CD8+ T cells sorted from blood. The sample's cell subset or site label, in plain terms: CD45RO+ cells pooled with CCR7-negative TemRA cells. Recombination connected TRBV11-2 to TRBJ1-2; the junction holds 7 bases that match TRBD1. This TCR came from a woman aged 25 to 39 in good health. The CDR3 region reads CASSLGQLGYGYTF. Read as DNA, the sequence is TGTGCCAGCAGCTTGGGACAGCTGGGCTATGGCTACACCTTC.